These T cell receptor beta chains were read from a single sample in a study of beta chain features in type 1 diabetes. Libraries were prepared by immunoSEQ multiplex PCR; TCRdb keeps only in-frame clonotypes and omits some of them. Of 150,000 to 200,000 clones in the sample, almost 65% are singletons; the top ten hold nearly 0.09%. What was sequenced was naive CD4+ T cells from blood. Source of these receptors: a young man with type 1 diabetes. The CDR3 runs from the conserved cysteine through the conserved F or W. The D gene is left open where the match is weak. Size is stated for part of the rows, as once, few or many counts, or as a class when the clone is expanded.

CDR3 DNA: TGTGCCAGCAGCCCCGGGCAGGGGCATGGGGAGCTGTTTTTT; CDR3 protein: CASSPGQGHGELFF; D gene: -; V gene: TRBV13; clone size: few; J gene: TRBJ2-2
CDR3 DNA: TGTGCCAGCAGCTTATTGGGGCAGGTCTCCTACAATGAGCAGTTCTTC; CDR3 protein: CASSLLGQVSYNEQFF; D gene: -; V gene: TRBV7-2; clone size: -; J gene: TRBJ2-1
CDR3 DNA: TGTGCCAGCAGCAGGGGAAGCTCCTATAATTCACCCCTCCACTTT; CDR3 protein: CASSRGSSYNSPLHF; D gene: -; V gene: TRBV25-1; clone size: -; J gene: TRBJ1-6
CDR3 DNA: TGTGCCAGCCAGGGGGCTTCCCTTAGCGAGCAGTACTTC; CDR3 protein: CASQGASLSEQYF; D gene: TRBD1; V gene: TRBV28; clone size: -; J gene: TRBJ2-7
CDR3 DNA: TGTGCCAGTAGTATGCGGCAGATGAACACTGAAGCTTTCTTT; CDR3 protein: CASSMRQMNTEAFF; D gene: -; V gene: TRBV19; clone size: few; J gene: TRBJ1-1
CDR3 DNA: TGTGCCAGCAGTTGGACTACTCTGAGGGACATTCAGTACTTC; CDR3 protein: CASSWTTLRDIQYF; D gene: -; V gene: TRBV2; clone size: -; J gene: TRBJ2-4
CDR3 DNA: TGCAGCGCAGGACAGGGGGGAATGTACGAGCAGTACTTC; CDR3 protein: CSAGQGGMYEQYF; D gene: TRBD1; V gene: TRBV29-1; clone size: -; J gene: TRBJ2-7
CDR3 DNA: TGCAGCGCTACCGACCTGGATGGCTACACCTTC; CDR3 protein: CSATDLDGYTF; D gene: -; V gene: TRBV29-1; clone size: -; J gene: TRBJ1-2
CDR3 DNA: TGCACCAGCAGCCAAGAGCGAGGGGGTATCTCCTACGAGCAGTACTTC; CDR3 protein: CTSSQERGGISYEQYF; D gene: -; V gene: TRBV1; clone size: -; J gene: TRBJ2-7
CDR3 DNA: TGTGCCAGCAGCTTACCCAGGGTAGAGAAAGAGACCCAGTACTTC; CDR3 protein: CASSLPRVEKETQYF; D gene: -; V gene: TRBV7-9; clone size: -; J gene: TRBJ2-5
CDR3 DNA: TGTGCCAGCAGTGGCCGGCAATCCTATGGCTACACCTTC; CDR3 protein: CASSGRQSYGYTF; D gene: -; V gene: TRBV2; clone size: -; J gene: TRBJ1-2
CDR3 DNA: TGTGCCAGCAGTCGAAGCTACGAGCAGTACTTC; CDR3 protein: CASSRSYEQYF; D gene: -; V gene: TRBV28; clone size: once; J gene: TRBJ2-7
CDR3 DNA: TGCAGCGTTGCCGGGACAGATTCCTACGAGCAGTACTTC; CDR3 protein: CSVAGTDSYEQYF; D gene: TRBD1; V gene: TRBV29-1; clone size: -; J gene: TRBJ2-7
CDR3 DNA: TGTGCCAGCAGCTTAGATCGAGGTTACGAGCAGTACTTC; CDR3 protein: CASSLDRGYEQYF; D gene: -; V gene: TRBV11-3; clone size: -; J gene: TRBJ2-7
CDR3 DNA: TGCAGCGTCGCTGACAGGGGAAACTCCTACGAGCAGTACTTC; CDR3 protein: CSVADRGNSYEQYF; D gene: TRBD1; V gene: TRBV29-1; clone size: -; J gene: TRBJ2-7
CDR3 DNA: TGTGCCAGCAGTGAACCGGGACCCCCGTCTCGGTCACTGTTTTTT; CDR3 protein: CASSEPGPPSRSLFF; D gene: -; V gene: TRBV25-1; clone size: -; J gene: TRBJ1-4